Below are 32 T cell receptor beta chains sequenced from a single sample in a study of T cell responses to AZD1222 COVID-19 vaccine. TCRdb's copy holds only in-frame clones and misses some; the assay was immunoSEQ multiplex PCR. The sample has around 110,000 clones; 91% are singletons. The sequenced sample was peripheral blood, obtained on day 0 of AZD1222 vaccination. The receptor set was obtained from an adult in good health.

This clone is a singleton in its sample. V is TRBV19 and J is TRBJ1-5; possible D gene TRBD1, 5 bases. This CDR3 has 14 residues. V shed 6 bases and J shed 1 base, with 10 bases lying between them. Germline V gives CDR1 LNHDA, CDR2 SQIVND (reference sequence). CDR3 sequence: CASSKQGSNQPQHF. The CDR3 coding sequence is TGTGCCAGTAGCAAGCAGGGCAGCAATCAGCCCCAGCATTTT.

This chain links TRBV23-1 with TRBJ1-6; no clear D gene. TRBV23-1 is an ORF, with its function uncertain. Between the trimmed V and J ends, which lost 6 bases and 2 bases, there was a span of 11 bases. The CDR3 is 15 residues long. The CDR3 DNA sequence: TGCGCCAGCAGCCATCGGTGCCCCTATAATTCACCCCTCCACTTT. This gives the protein CASSHRCPYNSPLHF.

The V gene is TRBV7-9, the J gene TRBJ2-7, with no clear D. CDR1 SEHNR and CDR2 FQNEAQ come from the germline V gene (reference sequence). The ends were cut back, 5 bases at V and 3 bases at J, with 5 bases in the middle. The CDR3 consists of 11 residues. The CDR3: CASSIDYEQYF. CDR3 DNA sequence: TGTGCCAGCAGCATCGACTACGAGCAGTACTTC.

The chain has TRBV7-2 and TRBJ1-1, with 7 bases that match TRBD1. J was trimmed by 5 bases and V by 5 bases; bases with no gene match: 8. This CDR3 contains 14 residues. Per germline, CDR1 SGHTA and CDR2 FQGNSA. CDR3 bases: TGTGCCAGCAGCAAAGACAGGGATCGGACTGAAGCTTTCTTT. Its protein is CASSKDRDRTEAFF.

This chain's CDR3 is CASSWGQGTEAFF. The CDR3 DNA sequence: TGTGCCAGCAGTTGGGGACAGGGCACTGAAGCTTTCTTT. The chain carries TRBV6-5 and TRBJ1-1; 9 positions match TRBD1. With 4 bases clipped from V and 4 bases from J, the junction kept 1 base outside the gene matches. CDR1 is MNHEY and CDR2 is SVGAGI in the germline V gene. This CDR3 is built from 13 residues.

The gene calls are TRBV30 and TRBJ1-6; no reliable D call. The germline V gene encodes CDR1 GTSNPN and CDR2 SVGIG (reference sequence). Trimming left V 3 bases short and J 3 bases short, with 9 bases between. CDR3 length equals 14 residues. CDR3 DNA: TGTGCCTGGAGAGGTGGAAGCTATAATTCACCCCTCCACTTT. Its protein is CAWRGGSYNSPLHF.

The rearrangement joins TRBV5-1 to TRBJ1-3; TRBD1 matches at 8 bases. V dropped 7 bases and J dropped 4; count of bases not matched to a gene: 7. CDR1 is SGHRS, CDR2 YFSETQ, per germline. The CDR3 covers 14 residues. CDR3 sequence reads: CASQGQGEGNTIYF. In DNA form, the CDR3 reads TGCGCCAGCCAAGGACAGGGCGAGGGAAACACCATATATTTT.

The V and J genes are TRBV11-2 and TRBJ1-4; 7 positions match TRBD1. J lost 7 bases, V lost 3 bases, and 5 bases had no gene match. Germline V lookup: CDR1 SGHAT, CDR2 FQNNGV. The CDR3 has 14 amino acids. CDR3 nucleotide sequence: TGTGCCAGCAGCTTCGACAGGGTTTTTGAAAAACTGTTTTTT. Translated: CASSFDRVFEKLFF. Supplemented by reference TRBV11-2 and TRBJ1-4, the full variable domain reads EAGVAQSPRYKIIEKRQSVAFWCNPISGHATLYWYQQILGQGPKLLIQFQNNGVVDDSQLPKDRFSAERLKGVDSTLKIQPAKLEDSAVYLCASSFDRVFEKLFFGSGTQLSVL.

The J gene is TRBJ1-1, the V gene TRBV29-1; D not resolved. The CDR3 length is 11 residues. The V and J ends lost 4 bases and 4 bases respectively, with 7 bases between them. Per the germline V gene, CDR1 is SQVTM and CDR2 is ANQGSEA. The CDR3, as DNA: TGCAGCGTTGTCCCCGGCACTGAAGCTTTCTTT. Protein sequence: CSVVPGTEAFF.

The V and J genes are TRBV9 and TRBJ2-5, with 12 bases aligning to TRBD2. The V and J ends lost 3 bases and 5 bases, in that order; junction bases with no gene match: 5. Germline V gene lookup returns CDR1 SGDLS and CDR2 YYNGEE. This CDR3 contains 15 residues. The CDR3 here is CASSAAGTSGETQYF. For the CDR3, the DNA is TGTGCCAGCAGCGCCGCCGGGACTAGCGGGGAGACCCAGTACTTC.

About this clone itself: Because the CDR3's place on the DNA is in doubt, the DNA is left out and the CDR3 is given as listed by TCRdb. The rearrangement joins TRBV4-2 to TRBJ2-3. In germline, CDR1 is LGHNA, CDR2 YNFKEQ. The CDR3 length is 18 residues, termini included. The CDR3 sequence is CASSQDFRGRGRTDTQYF.

CDR3 in amino acids: CASSPGDGTGRLALHF. The CDR3 DNA is TGTGCCAGCAGCCCCGGCGACGGGACAGGGCGTTTGGCCCTCCACTTT. The rearrangement links TRBV11-3 to TRBJ1-6; 9 nucleotides match TRBD1. With 5 bases clipped from V and 14 bases from J, the junction kept 16 bases outside the gene matches. The CDR3 covers 16 residues. CDR1 is SGHNT and CDR2 is YENEEA in the germline V gene.

The CDR3: CASSLAGWGISAYEQYF. The CDR3 coding sequence is TGTGCCAGCAGCTTGGCCGGTTGGGGAATATCGGCCTACGAGCAGTACTTC. This sequence joins TRBV5-5 and TRBJ2-7, with D unclear. The CDR3 is 17 amino acids. Germline V gives CDR1 SGHKS, CDR2 YYEKEE (reference sequence). Trimming left V 0 bases short and J 2 bases short, with 18 bases between. Combining the CDR3 with reference TRBV5-5 and TRBJ2-7 gives the whole variable domain DAGVTQSPTHLIKTRGQQVTLRCSPISGHKSVSWYQQVLGQGPQFIFQYYEKEERGRGNFPDRFSARQFPNYSSELNVNALLLGDSALYLCASSLAGWGISAYEQYFGPGTRLTVT.

This chain joins TRBV29-1 and TRBJ2-7, with D perhaps being TRBD1 or TRBD2 (6 bases each). Looked up from germline, CDR1 is SQVTM and CDR2 is ANQGSEA. V shed 7 bases and J shed 6 bases, with 19 bases lying between them. The CDR3 runs 13 residues. CDR3 DNA sequence: TGCAGCGCCGCCGGGGGCCTGGGGTTCGAGCAGTACTTC. Translation: CSAAGGLGFEQYF.

The J gene is TRBJ2-7, the V gene TRBV10-3, with 8 bases aligning to TRBD1. Trimming took 3 bases from V and 5 from J; bases not matched to a gene: 12. Looked up from germline, CDR1 is ENHRY and CDR2 is SYGVKD. This CDR3 comprises 16 residues. The CDR3 nucleotides are TGTGCCATCAGTGAAGGATGGACAGGGAATTTCAACGAGCAGTACTTC. Translated, it gives CAISEGWTGNFNEQYF.

The chain recombines TRBV7-3 with TRBJ2-1, with 11 bases lining up with TRBD2. The junction had 9 bases not matched to a gene; V was cut back by 5 bases and J by 9 bases. Germline V gene sequence: CDR1 SGHTA, CDR2 FQGTGA. This CDR3 is 15 amino acids long. This chain's CDR3 is CASSLTSGTYGEQFF. DNA of the CDR3: TGTGCCAGCAGCCTGACTAGCGGGACATACGGTGAGCAGTTCTTC.

The V gene is TRBV27, the J gene TRBJ2-7; 9 nucleotides match TRBD1. The CDR3 totals 14 residues. CDR1 is MNHEY and CDR2 is SMNVEV in the germline V gene (reference sequence). V trimming: 6 bases; J trimming: 6 bases; junction bases outside the gene matches: 9. The chain's CDR3 is CASRASGQGSEQYF. CDR3 DNA: TGTGCCAGCAGGGCCTCGGGACAGGGTAGCGAGCAGTACTTC.

CDR3 bases: TGTGCCAGCAGGACAAGGTATGAAGCTTTCTTT. It translates to CASRTRYEAFF. The V and J genes are TRBV27 and TRBJ1-1; D ambiguous. Trimming cost V 6 bases and J 7 bases, with 9 bases left between them. The germline gives CDR1 MNHEY, CDR2 SMNVEV (reference sequence). This CDR3 is built from 11 residues.

V usage is TRBV7-9 and J usage is TRBJ1-1; no clear D gene. The germline CDR1 and CDR2 sequences are SEHNR and FQNEAQ (reference sequence). This CDR3 region has 13 residues. Trimming stripped 0 bases from V and 1 base from J, with 3 bases between. This CDR3 is CASSLAPNTEAFF. CDR3 sequence (DNA): TGTGCCAGCAGCTTAGCCCCGAACACTGAAGCTTTCTTT.

The chain uses TRBV15 and TRBJ1-1; D is ambiguous. There are 15 residues in the CDR3. Trimming pared 0 bases from V and 1 base from J, leaving 9 bases between. CDR1 and CDR2 from the germline V gene are LNHNV and YYDKDF (reference sequence). The CDR3 bases are TGTGCCACCAGCAGAGAGGCAGTCCGGAACACTGAAGCTTTCTTT. Its protein product is CATSREAVRNTEAFF.

The V and J genes are TRBV27 and TRBJ2-2; 8 bases line up with TRBD1. CDR3 length equals 17 residues. Per the germline V gene, CDR1 is MNHEY and CDR2 is SMNVEV (reference sequence). V shed 6 bases, J shed 4 bases, and the junction held 13 bases outside the gene matches. CDR3 nucleotide sequence: TGTGCCAGCAGCGACACAAGGACAGGGTTTGCCACCGGGGAGCTGTTTTTT. Translated, it gives CASSDTRTGFATGELFF.

This rearrangement joins TRBV19 to TRBJ1-1, with 8 bases fitting TRBD1. The CDR3 is 12 residues long. Germline CDR1 reads LNHDA; CDR2 reads SQIVND (reference sequence). CDR3 in amino acids: CAVGQGYTEAFF. The CDR3 bases are TGTGCAGTCGGACAGGGTTACACTGAAGCTTTCTTT.

The chain recombines TRBV24-1 with TRBJ1-2; TRBD1 might be the D (5 bases). Between the trimmed V and J ends, which lost 5 bases and 1 base, there was a span of 7 bases. This CDR3 comprises 13 residues. Germline-derived CDR1 and CDR2 are KGHDR and SFDVKD. Here the CDR3 reads CATSVGDNYGYTF. The CDR3 region has the DNA TGTGCCACCAGTGTGGGGGATAACTATGGCTACACCTTC.

V is TRBV7-9 and J is TRBJ2-5; 7 bases line up with TRBD1. Germline V gene sequence: CDR1 SEHNR, CDR2 FQNEAQ (reference sequence). The CDR3 spans 15 residues. V lost 5 bases and J lost 5; bases outside the gene matches: 11. The CDR3 DNA reads TGTGCCAGCAGCCCGATTGTAGGGGGCGGGGAGACCCAGTACTTC. Its protein product is CASSPIVGGGETQYF.

The chain couples TRBV9 to TRBJ1-4, with a tentative D call TRBD1 (6 bases). CDR1 is SGDLS, CDR2 YYNGEE, per germline. Trimming took 3 bases from V and 7 from J, leaving 16 bases between them. The CDR3 contains 15 residues. In DNA form, the CDR3 reads TGTGCCAGCAGCGGCTGGGGGGCAGCAGGTGAAAAACTGTTTTTT. Protein: CASSGWGAAGEKLFF.

The chain recombines TRBV7-9 with TRBJ1-1; 7 bases match TRBD1. The germline gives CDR1 SEHNR, CDR2 FQNEAQ (reference sequence). V lost 5 bases, J lost 11 bases, and 8 bases stayed unmatched. The CDR3 runs 12 residues. The CDR3 loop reads CASSRDRVSAFF. As DNA, the CDR3 is TGTGCCAGCAGCCGAGACAGGGTCTCGGCTTTCTTT.

The chain combines TRBV6-1 with TRBJ1-5; 7 nucleotides align to TRBD1. The CDR3 loop spans 16 amino acids. Germline lookup yields CDR1 MNHNS and CDR2 SASEGT. Trimming removed 2 bases from V and 3 bases from J; junction bases left unmatched: 7. The DNA for the CDR3 is TGTGCCAGCAGTGAACGGACAGGAGTGTTCAATCAGCCCCAGCATTTT. This encodes CASSERTGVFNQPQHF.

This chain connects TRBV5-6 to TRBJ2-2; D is undetermined. The CDR3 is 12 amino acids. Trimming stripped 1 base from V and 7 bases from J, with 5 bases between. Germline V lookup: CDR1 SGHDT, CDR2 YYEEEE. CDR3 bases: TGTGCCAGCAGCTTGTTTGGCGGGGAGCTGTTTTTT. Translating it yields CASSLFGGELFF.

This clone appeared once. The rearrangement uses TRBV11-2 and TRBJ2-2, with TRBD2 matching 8 bases. V lost 5 bases to trimming and J lost 9 bases; unmatched junction nucleotides: 11. The CDR3 runs to 15 residues. Per germline, CDR1 SGHAT and CDR2 FQNNGV. The DNA of the CDR3 is TGTGCCAGCAGCCCAGGGGTTAGCGGGGTATGGGAGCTGTTTTTT. This codes for CASSPGVSGVWELFF. Filled out from reference TRBV11-2 and TRBJ2-2, the complete variable domain reads EAGVAQSPRYKIIEKRQSVAFWCNPISGHATLYWYQQILGQGPKLLIQFQNNGVVDDSQLPKDRFSAERLKGVDSTLKIQPAKLEDSAVYLCASSPGVSGVWELFFGEGSRLTVL.

The chain uses TRBV4-3 and TRBJ2-2; D is possibly TRBD1 or TRBD2 (5 bases each). The CDR3 totals 17 residues. CDR1 LGHNA and CDR2 YSLEER come from the germline V gene. V was pared by 0 bases and J by 5 bases, with 16 bases between. The CDR3 spells CASSQDSRAPGTGELFF. The DNA of the CDR3 is TGCGCCAGCAGCCAAGATAGCAGGGCCCCGGGGACCGGGGAGCTGTTTTTT.

V and J are TRBV5-8 and TRBJ2-1, with D possibly matching TRBD1 (5 bases). The CDR3 consists of 16 residues. Germline-derived CDR1 and CDR2 are SGHTS and YDEGEE. The ends were cut back, 5 bases at V and 3 bases at J, with 18 bases in the middle. As DNA, the CDR3 is TGTGCCAGCAGACCCAGGGTGTCCCTTCTCTACAATGAGCAGTTCTTC. Translated: CASRPRVSLLYNEQFF.

The rearrangement joins TRBV29-1 to TRBJ2-2; TRBD2 matches at 8 bases. Germline CDR1 and CDR2: SQVTM and ANQGSEA. The CDR3 is 12 residues long. The V segment lost 7 bases and the J segment 6 bases; nucleotides outside the gene matches: 4. The CDR3 DNA follows: TGCAGCGGGGGACTAGTAGCCGGGGAGCTGTTTTTT. Amino acids: CSGGLVAGELFF.